This T cell receptor beta chain was recorded in a study of identical twins. Findings and caveats of the study: Not following the same donors, the study drew its conclusions from cross-sectional statistical analysis. Part of the zero-insertion signal could reflect confounding by invariant MAIT and iNKT cells.

TCRdb re-derived calls from the 5' RACE reads in MiXCR, one entry per CDR3 protein. This sample yields about 660,000 distinct CDR3 sequences, of which 8.5% to 9.5% are seen a single time; around 0.98% belongs to the top ten. The V end was cut by 2 bases, the J end by 0 bases, with 10 bases between. In germline, CDR1 is LNHDA, CDR2 SQIVND (reference sequence). The CDR3 totals 15 residues. Regarding this clonotype: The antigen remains undetermined.

Donors were all healthy Caucasians. These same data were also listed under a study on yellow fever vaccine responses in identical twins. This second report adds: Twins' vaccine T cell response reportedly seemed partly convergent, partly personalized.

This chain uses TRBV19 with TRBJ1-1; D perhaps matches TRBD1 (5 bases). The sequence came from a woman under 30 in good health. The sample consisted of PBMCs. For the CDR3, the DNA is TGTGCCAGTAGTATACAGGGTTTCTTGAACACTGAAGCTTTCTTT. Its protein is CASSIQGFLNTEAFF.